The 23 T cell receptor beta chains below all came from one sample that was sequenced in a study of molecular identifiers for immune sequencing clone quantification. TCRdb re-derived calls from the PCR reads in MiXCR, one entry per CDR3 protein. In the table there are tens of thousands of distinct CDR3 sequences, around 33% of which are singletons. Sequencing input: naive CD8+ T cells from blood, with Jurkat cell RNA spiked in. The subset is: FACS-sorted CD8+CD4-CCR7+CD45RA+ naive T cells. Source of these receptors: a human donor in good health. Some libraries in this study had Jurkat cell RNA spiked in.

This clonotype was counted only a few times. The chain links TRBV6-2 or TRBV6-3 to TRBJ1-5; a weak D match, TRBD1 (5 bases). Germline CDR1 reads MNHEY; CDR2 reads SVGEGT. Trimming shortened V by 7 bases and J by 4 bases, and 11 bases separated the two germline ends. The CDR3 is made up of 13 amino acids. CDR3 sequence: CASKGQGNQPQHF. In nucleotides, the CDR3 is TGTGCCAGCAAGGGGCAGGGAAATCAGCCCCAGCATTTT.

This clonotype was seen once. Mismatch with germline at one junction end may stem from a read error. The rearrangement joins TRBV4-1 to TRBJ2-3; D is possibly TRBD1 (6 bases). The CDR3 is 13 amino acids. Germline loops: CDR1 MGHRA, CDR2 YSYEKL. CDR3 nucleotides: TGCGCCAGCAGTCAGGGGTACACAGATACGCTGAATTTT. Translated, it gives CASSQGYTDTLNF.

As regards this clonotype: A read error is possible here, since a much larger clone lies one base away. This chain links TRBV7-6 with TRBJ2-2, with D possibly TRBD1 on 6 matching bases. CDR1 and CDR2 (germline): SGHVS, FNYEAQ. V shed 5 bases and J shed 7 bases, with 14 bases lying between them. The CDR3 contains 14 residues. This chain's CDR3 is CASSPGGSVGELFF. The CDR3 DNA reads as TGTGCCAGCAGCCCTGGGGGCTCCGTCGGGGAGCTGTTTTTT.

This chain connects TRBV6-1 to TRBJ2-1, with 9 positions matching TRBD1. Germline lookup yields CDR1 MNHNS and CDR2 SASEGT. The CDR3 contains 14 residues. V dropped 7 bases and J dropped 6; count of bases not matched to a gene: 7. Here the CDR3 DNA reads TGTGCCAGCATTGCACCGGGACAGGGCAATGAGCAGTTCTTC. This codes for CASIAPGQGNEQFF.

The sample holds a few counts of this clonotype. A read error may be the cause here, since a much bigger clone is one base away. The chain combines TRBV7-2 with TRBJ2-7; tentative D call: TRBD2 (5 bases). V lost 3 bases, J lost 1 base, and 13 bases lay in between. CDR1 and CDR2 (germline): SGHTA, FQGNSA. This CDR3 has 15 residues. CDR3 sequence: CASSLIGGTSYEQYF. CDR3 bases: TGTGCCAGCAGCTTGATAGGAGGCACATCCTACGAGCAGTACTTC.

With respect to this clonotype: An end of the junction does not agree with germline; a read error may underlie this. The J gene is TRBJ2-2, the V gene TRBV20-1; D perhaps matches TRBD2 (6 bases). This CDR3 is built from 15 residues. Germline loops: CDR1 DFQATT, CDR2 SNEGSKA (reference sequence). The CDR3 DNA is TGCAGTGCTCAACAGGAGTGGGATGACACCGGGGGGCTGTTTTTT. It encodes CSAQQEWDDTGGLFF.

This clonotype was observed many times. The junction does not match germline at one end; this may be a read error. This chain joins TRBV27 and TRBJ2-5, with D possibly TRBD1 on 5 matching bases. This CDR3 is 13 amino acids long. Looked up from germline, CDR1 is MNHEY and CDR2 is SMNVEV (reference sequence). The CDR3 loop is CASSIMPQGNLNF. The DNA of the CDR3 is TGTGCCAGCAGCATCATGCCCCAGGGCAATCTAAACTTC.

For this clonotype: A much larger clonotype is one base distant, so this may be a read error. V is TRBV6-5 and J is TRBJ2-3; TRBD1 matches at 8 bases. From germline, CDR1 is MNHEY and CDR2 SVGAGI. There are 14 residues in the CDR3. CDR3 region: CASSPMDRAETQYF. The CDR3 DNA is TGTGCCAGCAGTCCTATGGACAGGGCAGAAACGCAGTATTTT.

This clonotype showed up just once. One end of the junction varies from germline; a read error may be responsible. V usage is TRBV9 and J usage is TRBJ1-2; tentatively, D is TRBD1 (6 bases). Per germline, CDR1 SGDLS and CDR2 YYNGEE. This CDR3 contains 15 residues. This CDR3 reads CASSPIRTANHGYTF. The CDR3 region has the DNA TGTGCCAGCAGCCCCATTAGGACAGCTAACCATGGCTACACCTTC.

This chain joins TRBV13 and TRBJ2-4, with TRBD2 as a possible D gene (5 bases). The CDR3 length is 17 residues. CDR1 and CDR2 (germline): PRHDT, FYEKMQ (reference sequence). V gave up 0 bases and J gave up 3 bases, with 15 bases separating them. The CDR3: CASSLGGRGFDKNIQYF. CDR3 nucleotide sequence: TGTGCCAGCAGCTTAGGCGGTCGGGGATTTGACAAAAACATTCAGTACTTC. Looking up the rest from reference TRBV13 and TRBJ2-4 gives the full variable domain: AAGVIQSPRHLIKEKRETATLKCYPIPRHDTVYWYQQGPGQDPQFLISFYEKMQSDKGSIPDRFSAQQFSDYHSELNMSSLELGDSALYFCASSLGGRGFDKNIQYFGAGTRLSVL.

The CDR3 DNA follows: TGTGCCAGCATAAGTGGGTCCGAGCAGTACTTC. Its protein is CASISGSEQYF. This chain links TRBV27 with TRBJ2-7; D is undetermined. The germline gives CDR1 MNHEY, CDR2 SMNVEV (reference sequence). CDR3 size: 11 residues. Trimming shortened V by 7 bases and J by 6 bases, and 10 bases separated the two germline ends.

For this clonotype: This may be a read error: a much more frequent sequence differs by one nucleotide. This rearrangement joins TRBV7-8 to TRBJ2-5, with 8 bases identical to TRBD1. The trim removed 7 bases at V and 5 bases at J, leaving 24 bases unmatched. The CDR3 is 19 amino acids. Germline CDR1 SGHVS, CDR2 FQNEAQ. In nucleotides, the CDR3 is TGTGCCAGCATCACGGACAGGGTTACGTCCGGGTCGAGGACGGAGACCCAGTACTTC. Translation gives CASITDRVTSGSRTETQYF.

This rearrangement joins TRBV21-1 to TRBJ2-5. TRBV21-1 is listed as a pseudogene. This CDR3 region has 12 residues. The CDR3 DNA follows: TGTGCCAGGAATAAAGACCAAGAGACCCAGTACTTC. Translation: CARNKDQETQYF.

For this clonotype: A read error may be the cause here, since a much bigger clone is one base away. This rearrangement joins TRBV7-9 to TRBJ2-1; possible D gene TRBD2, 6 bases. The V gene's germline CDR1 is SEHNR and CDR2 FQNEAQ (reference sequence). The CDR3 length is 14 residues. CDR3 in amino acids: CASRDWSITEGQCF. DNA for the CDR3: TGTGCCAGCAGGGACTGGTCAATCACGGAGGGGCAGTGCTTC.

To note about this clonotype: A much larger clone sits a single nucleotide away, making a read error possible. The CDR3 carries no conserved terminal phenylalanine or tryptophan, so it likely arises from a read error. The V and J genes are TRBV27 and TRBJ1-1; the D gene is possibly TRBD1 (5 bases). Germline CDR1 and CDR2: MNHEY and SMNVEV (reference sequence). There are 13 residues in the CDR3. V dropped 8 bases and J dropped 4 bases, with 14 bases sitting between them. The CDR3 DNA is TGTGCCAGCGGGATGGGACGCGGCACTGAAGCTTTCTTA. Protein sequence: CASGMGRGTEAFL.

CDR3 nucleotides: TGTGCCAGTAAGACAGGGTATCAGCCCCAGCATTTT. It specifies CASKTGYQPQHF. This chain links TRBV19 with TRBJ1-5; TRBD1 aligns across 7 bases. Unmatched junction bases numbered 2, after V lost 7 bases and J lost 5 bases. This CDR3 spans 12 amino acids. The V gene's germline CDR1 is LNHDA and CDR2 SQIVND (reference sequence). Full variable domain (outside the CDR3, taken from reference TRBV19 and TRBJ1-5): DGGITQSPKYLFRKEGQNVTLSCEQNLNHDAMYWYRQDPGQGLRLIYYSQIVNDFQKGDIAEGYSVSREKKESFPLTVTSAQKNPTAFYLCASKTGYQPQHFGDGTRLSIL.

Of note for this clonotype: One junction end disagrees with the germline gene, perhaps due to a read error. The rearrangement joins TRBV3-1 to TRBJ2-3, with D perhaps matching TRBD2 (6 bases). The CDR3 is made up of 16 amino acids. CDR1 LGHDT and CDR2 YNNKEL come from the germline V gene (reference sequence). CDR3 in DNA: TGTGCCAGCAGCCAAGATAGCGGAGGTGACACAGGTACGCAGTATTTT. It encodes CASSQDSGGDTGTQYF.

Points on this clonotype: Sequence at one end of the junction differs from germline and may be a read error. The chain carries TRBV7-8 and TRBJ2-7, with a tentative D call TRBD2 (5 bases). Germline lookup yields CDR1 SGHVS and CDR2 FQNEAQ. The CDR3 loop spans 13 amino acids. The CDR3 nucleotides read TGTGCCAGCAGCGTAGCGCAGACCTACGAGCAGTACTTC. Amino acid sequence: CASSVAQTYEQYF.

This clonotype occurred many times. This chain joins TRBV11-2 and TRBJ2-3, with TRBD2 matching 10 bases. Per germline, CDR1 SGHAT and CDR2 FQNNGV. The J segment lost 3 bases and the V segment lost 4 bases, leaving 10 bases of the junction unmatched. The CDR3 has 17 residues. Here the CDR3 reads CASSYTSAGGLTDTQYF. The CDR3, as DNA: TGTGCCAGCAGCTACACCTCAGCGGGAGGGTTGACAGATACGCAGTATTTT.

The sample holds many counts of this clonotype. CDR3 sequence reads: CASSSAPDLFYEQYF. CDR3 nucleotide sequence: TGTGCCAGCAGCTCGGCCCCTGACTTGTTCTACGAGCAGTACTTC. The rearrangement links TRBV7-2 to TRBJ2-7; D is unclear. Per the germline V gene, CDR1 is SGHTA and CDR2 is FQGNSA. The V end was cut by 4 bases, the J end by 3 bases, with 16 bases between. The CDR3 runs 15 residues.

With respect to this clonotype: This may be a read error, as it is one base from a much larger clone. The gene calls are TRBV7-2 and TRBJ2-7, with D possibly TRBD2 on 5 matching bases. V lost 6 bases and J 6 bases, leaving 12 bases between the germline ends. Germline V gene lookup returns CDR1 SGHTA and CDR2 FQGNSA. The CDR3 runs 12 residues. CDR3 in DNA: TGTGCCAGCAGACTCGGGATAGCCGAGCAGTACTTC. Protein product: CASRLGIAEQYF.

Regarding this clonotype: A clone one base away is much larger, so this may be a read error. This likely comes from a read error, as the CDR3 has no conserved phenylalanine or tryptophan at its end. The chain joins TRBV7-9 to TRBJ2-7; D is unresolved. V was trimmed by 3 bases and J by 3 bases, leaving 12 bases between them. CDR3 size: 14 residues. Germline V lookup: CDR1 SEHNR, CDR2 FQNEAQ (reference sequence). CDR3 in DNA: TGTGCCAGCAGCTTCGTCTCGACGGGCTACGAGCAGTACCTC. It yields the protein CASSFVSTGYEQYL.

The chain uses TRBV6-5 and TRBJ2-5; 14 nucleotides match TRBD2. The CDR3 length is 16 residues. Germline V gene sequence: CDR1 MNHEY, CDR2 SVGAGI. The V and J ends lost 4 bases and 1 base, in that order; junction bases with no gene match: 2. CDR3 DNA sequence: TGTGCCAGCAGTTTGGGACTAGCGGGGGCCCAAGAGACCCAGTACTTC. Its protein is CASSLGLAGAQETQYF.